This T cell receptor (beta chain) stems from a study of blood T cell repertoires in COVID-19. Study in general: Samples came from the United States, Italy and Spain, spanning acute and convalescent COVID-19. T cells, B-cell-depleted T cells, or PBMCs supplied cDNA or gDNA.

As processed by the authors: Researchers report that nucleated cell counts were estimated from reference gene primer amplification. Produced via immunoSEQ multiplex PCR; TCRdb's table is partial and in-frame only. V, J and clone size were drawn from that table, and D and trimming were deduced from the DNA. Of a few hundred thousand clones listed, around 87% were seen once; the top ten hold approximately 6.8%. Trimming pared 5 bases from V and 1 base from J, leaving 6 bases between. The CDR3 is 12 amino acids. The germline CDR1 and CDR2 sequences are LNHDA and SQIVND (reference sequence). This TCR derives from a woman aged 70-85 years with active or convalescent COVID-19. This chain links TRBV19 with TRBJ2-7; TRBD1 is a possible D gene (6 bases). Sequencing was performed on peripheral blood. CDR3 sequence reads: CASSGQSYEQYF. The CDR3 DNA reads TGTGCCAGTAGTGGACAGTCCTACGAGCAGTACTTC.